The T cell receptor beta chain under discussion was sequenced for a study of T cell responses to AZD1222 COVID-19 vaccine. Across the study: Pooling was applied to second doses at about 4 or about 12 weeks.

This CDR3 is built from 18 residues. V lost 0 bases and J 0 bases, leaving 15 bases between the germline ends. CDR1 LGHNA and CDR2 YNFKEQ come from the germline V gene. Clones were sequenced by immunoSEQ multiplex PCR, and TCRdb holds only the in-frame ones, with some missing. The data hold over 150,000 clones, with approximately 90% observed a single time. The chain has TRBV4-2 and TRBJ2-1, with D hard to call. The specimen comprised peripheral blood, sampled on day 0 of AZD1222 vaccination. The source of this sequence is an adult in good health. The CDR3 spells CASSQDGPSPSSYNEQFF. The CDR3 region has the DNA TGTGCCAGCAGCCAAGATGGGCCCTCACCGAGCTCCTACAATGAGCAGTTCTTC.